The clone carrying this T cell receptor beta chain has at least ten counts. This sample was taken from a study of Graves' ophthalmopathy and Graves' hyperthyroidism. A duration under 3 months, NOSPECS ≥4, CAS ≥3 and moderate-to-severe activity characterized the donors with ophthalmopathy. Trimming removed 5 bases from V and 0 bases from J, with 13 bases in between. This CDR3 has 15 residues. Germline values: CDR1 SGHAT, CDR2 FQNNGV. Amplifying from RNA transcripts, the study obtained TCR beta CDR3 regions. Scientists carried out first-round RT-PCR using HTBI primers and then a second-round multiplex PCR. TCRdb independently ran MiXCR on the multiplex PCR reads; one entry per CDR3 protein. The sample has about 180,000 distinct CDR3 sequences, less than 45% seen once.

The specimen sequenced was peripheral blood. The chain has TRBV11-2 and TRBJ1-1, with D unresolved. The TCR originated in a woman aged 40 to 49 with Graves' ophthalmopathy. CDR3 protein: CASSPDRGLNTEAFF. The CDR3 DNA follows: TGTGCCAGCAGCCCCGACCGAGGGTTGAACACTGAAGCTTTCTTT.